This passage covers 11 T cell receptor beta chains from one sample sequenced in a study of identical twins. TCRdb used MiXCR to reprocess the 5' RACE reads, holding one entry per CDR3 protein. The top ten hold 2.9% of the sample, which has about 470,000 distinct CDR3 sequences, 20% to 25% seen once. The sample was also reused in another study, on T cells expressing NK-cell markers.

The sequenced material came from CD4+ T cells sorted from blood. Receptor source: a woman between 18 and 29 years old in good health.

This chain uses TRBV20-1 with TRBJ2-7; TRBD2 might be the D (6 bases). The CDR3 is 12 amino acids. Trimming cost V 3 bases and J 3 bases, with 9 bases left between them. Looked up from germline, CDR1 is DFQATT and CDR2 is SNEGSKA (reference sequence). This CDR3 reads CSARIGSYEQYF. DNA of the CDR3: TGCAGTGCTAGGATCGGGAGCTACGAGCAGTACTTC.

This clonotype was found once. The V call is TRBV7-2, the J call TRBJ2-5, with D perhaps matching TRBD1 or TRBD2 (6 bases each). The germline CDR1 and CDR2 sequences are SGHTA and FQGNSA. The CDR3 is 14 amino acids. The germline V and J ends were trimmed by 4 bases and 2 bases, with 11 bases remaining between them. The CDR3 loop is CASSYRGQQETQYF. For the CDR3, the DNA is TGTGCCAGCAGCTACCGGGGGCAACAAGAGACCCAGTACTTC. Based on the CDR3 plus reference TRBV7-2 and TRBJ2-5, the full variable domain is GAGVSQSPSNKVTEKGKDVELRCDPISGHTALYWYRQSLGQGLEFLIYFQGNSAPDKSGLPSDRFSAERTGGSVSTLTIQRTQQEDSAVYLCASSYRGQQETQYFGPGTRLLVL.

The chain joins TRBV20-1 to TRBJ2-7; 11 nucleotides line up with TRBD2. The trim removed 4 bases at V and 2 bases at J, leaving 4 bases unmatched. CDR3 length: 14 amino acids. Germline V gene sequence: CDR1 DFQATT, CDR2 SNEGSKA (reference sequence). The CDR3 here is CSAILAGVPYEQYF. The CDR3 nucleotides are TGCAGTGCTATACTAGCGGGAGTGCCCTACGAGCAGTACTTC.

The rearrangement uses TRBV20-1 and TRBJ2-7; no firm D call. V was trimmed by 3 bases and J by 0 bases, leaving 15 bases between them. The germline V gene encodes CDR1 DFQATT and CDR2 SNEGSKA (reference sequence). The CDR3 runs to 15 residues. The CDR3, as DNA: TGCAGTGCTAGGGCTTTAGCCACAAGCTCCTACGAGCAGTACTTC. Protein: CSARALATSSYEQYF.

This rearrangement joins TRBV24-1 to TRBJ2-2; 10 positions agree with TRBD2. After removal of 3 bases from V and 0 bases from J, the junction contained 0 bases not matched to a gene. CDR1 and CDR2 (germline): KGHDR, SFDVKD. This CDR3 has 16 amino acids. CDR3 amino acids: CATSDTSGTNTGELFF. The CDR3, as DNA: TGTGCCACCAGTGATACTAGCGGGACGAACACCGGGGAGCTGTTTTTT.

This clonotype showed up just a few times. CDR3 region: CSARDWRQGDLRDTQYF. In nucleotides, the CDR3 is TGCAGTGCTAGAGATTGGAGACAGGGGGACCTCCGAGATACGCAGTATTTT. V gene TRBV20-1 combines with J gene TRBJ2-3; 9 positions match TRBD1. V lost 0 bases and J lost 5; bases outside the gene matches: 12. The CDR3 is made up of 17 amino acids. The germline V gene encodes CDR1 DFQATT and CDR2 SNEGSKA (reference sequence).

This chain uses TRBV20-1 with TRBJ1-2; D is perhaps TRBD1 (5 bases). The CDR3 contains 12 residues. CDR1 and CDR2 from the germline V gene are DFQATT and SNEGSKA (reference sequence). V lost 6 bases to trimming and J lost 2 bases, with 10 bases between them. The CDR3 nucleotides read TGCAGTGCGGGCAGGGCGAACTATGGCTACACCTTC. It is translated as CSAGRANYGYTF.

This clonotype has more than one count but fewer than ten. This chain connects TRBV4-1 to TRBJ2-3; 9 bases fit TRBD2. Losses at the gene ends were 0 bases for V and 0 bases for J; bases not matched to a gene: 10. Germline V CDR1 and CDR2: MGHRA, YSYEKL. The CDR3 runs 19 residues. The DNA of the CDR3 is TGCGCCAGCAGCCAAGAACGGTTGAGAGCGGGGGGTAGCACAGATACGCAGTATTTT. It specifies CASSQERLRAGGSTDTQYF.

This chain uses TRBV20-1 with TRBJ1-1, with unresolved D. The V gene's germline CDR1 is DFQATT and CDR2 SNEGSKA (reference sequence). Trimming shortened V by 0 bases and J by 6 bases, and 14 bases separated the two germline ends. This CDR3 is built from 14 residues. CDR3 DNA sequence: TGCAGTGCTAGAGATTATCGAGGGTTGGCTGAAGCTTTCTTT. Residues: CSARDYRGLAEAFF.

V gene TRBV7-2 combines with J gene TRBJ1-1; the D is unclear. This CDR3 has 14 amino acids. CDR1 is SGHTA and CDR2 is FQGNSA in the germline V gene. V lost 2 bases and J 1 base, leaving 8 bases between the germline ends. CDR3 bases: TGTGCCAGCAGCTTACGAGGGTCGAACACTGAAGCTTTCTTT. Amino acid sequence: CASSLRGSNTEAFF.

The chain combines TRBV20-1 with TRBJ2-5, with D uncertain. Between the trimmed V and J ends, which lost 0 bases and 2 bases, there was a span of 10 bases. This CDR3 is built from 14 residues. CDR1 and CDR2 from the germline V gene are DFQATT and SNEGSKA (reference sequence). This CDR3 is CSARDRRGQETQYF. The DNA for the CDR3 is TGCAGTGCTAGAGATCGGAGAGGTCAAGAGACCCAGTACTTC.